Below, 15 T cell receptor beta chains from the same sample are listed, as sequenced in a study of cytomegalovirus exposure and HLA in healthy donors. Both 60 Vbeta primers and 13 Jbeta primers went into the PCR. Data came from immunoSEQ multiplex PCR; TCRdb stores just in-frame clones and leaves some out. This repertoire includes roughly 50,000 clones. Sequencing was carried out using PBMCs. The receptors were gathered from a man aged 35-49 years in good health and CMV-seropositive.

The rearrangement uses TRBV7-9 and TRBJ1-1; 7 bases are shared with TRBD1. The CDR3 extends over 15 amino acids. V gave up 4 bases and J gave up 6 bases; unmatched junction bases: 11. Germline V CDR1 and CDR2: SEHNR, FQNEAQ (reference sequence). This chain's CDR3 is CASSSQKQGRAEAFF. DNA of the CDR3: TGTGCCAGCAGCTCACAAAAACAGGGGAGAGCTGAAGCTTTCTTT.

This chain's CDR3 is CASSPQGYEQYF. DNA of the CDR3: TGTGCCAGCAGCCCACAGGGCTACGAGCAGTACTTC. The rearrangement links TRBV27 to TRBJ2-7, with D possibly TRBD1 on 6 matching bases. The CDR3 spans 12 residues. Trimming stripped 6 bases from V and 3 bases from J, with 9 bases between. Germline V gives CDR1 MNHEY, CDR2 SMNVEV (reference sequence).

This chain links TRBV5-1 with TRBJ2-1, with TRBD2 matching 9 bases. Losses at the gene ends were 0 bases for V and 7 bases for J; bases not matched to a gene: 5. CDR1 is SGHRS and CDR2 is YFSETQ in the germline V gene. The CDR3 runs to 15 residues. Here the CDR3 reads CASSLALAGFNEQFF. CDR3 nucleotide sequence: TGCGCCAGCAGCTTGGCCCTAGCGGGATTTAATGAGCAGTTCTTC.

The chain uses TRBV9 and TRBJ1-2; D call uncertain. V lost 0 bases and J lost 4, with 7 bases in between. Looked up from germline, CDR1 is SGDLS and CDR2 is YYNGEE. The CDR3 runs 13 residues. The CDR3 DNA is TGTGCCAGCAGCGTAGGCGAGCGCTATGGCTACACCTTC. It translates to CASSVGERYGYTF.

The V call is TRBV13, the J call TRBJ1-2, with 10 bases matching TRBD1. The CDR3 is made up of 15 amino acids. V lost 4 bases to trimming and J lost 5 bases; unmatched junction nucleotides: 7. The germline CDR1 and CDR2 sequences are PRHDT and FYEKMQ (reference sequence). The CDR3 reads CASSSPGQGNYGYTF. The CDR3 DNA reads as TGTGCCAGCAGCTCTCCGGGACAGGGGAATTATGGCTACACCTTC.

This rearrangement joins TRBV18 to TRBJ2-5; no reliable D call. The CDR3 covers 14 residues. Trimming cost V 0 bases and J 5 bases, with 10 bases left between them. Germline values: CDR1 KGHSH, CDR2 LQKENI. The DNA of the CDR3 is TGTGCCAGCTCACCACCGGCAGTATTTGAGACCCAGTACTTC. Residues: CASSPPAVFETQYF.

The rearrangement links TRBV29-1 to TRBJ2-2; D uncertain. The CDR3 contains 14 residues. Germline CDR1 reads SQVTM; CDR2 reads ANQGSEA. The V end was cut by 4 bases, the J end by 0 bases, with 9 bases between. The CDR3 loop reads CSVGTPANTGELFF. CDR3 nucleotides: TGCAGCGTTGGAACCCCGGCGAACACCGGGGAGCTGTTTTTT.

The chain couples TRBV19 to TRBJ1-5; TRBD1 matches 8 bases. In germline, CDR1 is LNHDA, CDR2 SQIVND (reference sequence). Losses at the gene ends were 2 bases for V and 2 bases for J; bases not matched to a gene: 23. The CDR3 sequence is 22 residues long. As DNA, the CDR3 is TGTGCCAGTAGTATATGGGGGGGGGCACGGGACAGGTTAATTTTTGGCAATCAGCCCCAGCATTTT. It codes for CASSIWGGARDRLIFGNQPQHF.

V gene TRBV7-2 combines with J gene TRBJ1-1, with unresolved D. The CDR3 sequence is 13 residues long. The germline V and J ends were trimmed by 3 bases and 1 base, with 6 bases remaining between them. CDR1 SGHTA and CDR2 FQGNSA come from the germline V gene. CDR3 bases: TGTGCCAGCAGCTTGAGGCGGAACACTGAAGCTTTCTTT. Its protein is CASSLRRNTEAFF.

The chain couples TRBV19 to TRBJ2-7, with 8 bases matching TRBD1. The CDR3 loop spans 14 amino acids. Germline-derived CDR1 and CDR2 are LNHDA and SQIVND (reference sequence). The V gene end was trimmed by 5 bases and the J gene end by 7 bases; junction bases not matched to a gene: 10. The CDR3 nucleotides read TGTGCCAGTAGTGGCTTGGACAGGGTGCGGGAGCAGTACTTC. Translating gives CASSGLDRVREQYF.

The chain employs TRBV5-4 and TRBJ2-7, with 9 bases that match TRBD2. Germline loops: CDR1 SGHNT, CDR2 YYREEE (reference sequence). The CDR3 has 16 amino acids. V trimming: 3 bases; J trimming: 7 bases; junction bases outside the gene matches: 14. CDR3 coding DNA: TGTGCCAGCAGCTCTCGGGGATTAGCGGGAGAAGGTGAGCAGTACTTC. This encodes CASSSRGLAGEGEQYF.

The gene calls are TRBV5-1 and TRBJ2-2; TRBD2 aligns across 8 bases. The junction had 4 bases not matched to a gene; V was cut back by 0 bases and J by 3 bases. Germline-derived CDR1 and CDR2 are SGHRS and YFSETQ. This CDR3 is built from 16 residues. CDR3 DNA sequence: TGCGCCAGCAGCTTGGTCGCGGGGGGCCACACCGGGGAGCTGTTTTTT. Translating gives CASSLVAGGHTGELFF. The full variable domain, its missing parts supplied by reference TRBV5-1 and TRBJ2-2, is KAGVTQTPRYLIKTRGQQVTLSCSPISGHRSVSWYQQTPGQGLQFLFEYFSETQRNKGNFPGRFSGRQFSNSRSEMNVSTLELGDSALYLCASSLVAGGHTGELFFGEGSRLTVL.

V gene TRBV28 combines with J gene TRBJ1-1; D uncertain. This CDR3 contains 12 residues. V lost 2 bases, J lost 3 bases, and 4 bases lay in between. From germline, CDR1 is MDHEN and CDR2 SYDVKM. CDR3 nucleotides: TGTGCCAGCAGTTTACAGGACACTGAAGCTTTCTTT. Translation: CASSLQDTEAFF.

This rearrangement joins TRBV2 to TRBJ1-5; TRBD1 agrees at 9 bases. Per the germline V gene, CDR1 is SNHLY and CDR2 is FYNNEI. The CDR3 has 16 residues. Trimming at V came to 6 bases and at J to 1 base, leaving 7 bases not matched to a gene. DNA of the CDR3: TGTGCCAGCAGCCTTCTACAGGGGGCGAGCAATCAGCCCCAGCATTTT. Translation gives CASSLLQGASNQPQHF.

This rearrangement joins TRBV2 to TRBJ1-2, with 7 bases aligning to TRBD1. V trimming: 3 bases; J trimming: 8 bases; junction bases outside the gene matches: 15. CDR1 SNHLY and CDR2 FYNNEI come from the germline V gene. This CDR3 region has 16 residues. CDR3 coding DNA: TGTGCCAGCAGTGATAAGGGGGCCACTGTAGTTGCCGGCTACACCTTC. It codes for CASSDKGATVVAGYTF.